The rows below give T cell receptor beta chains drawn from one sample of a study of CD8 T cells in ankylosing spondylitis. TCRdb redid the calling of the 5' RACE reads with MiXCR, one entry per CDR3 protein. The sample has a few hundred thousand distinct CDR3 sequences; about 20% are singletons. The sequenced sample was blood, either unsorted or a sorted T cell fraction (not recorded which). All receptors derive from a male donor with ankylosing spondylitis. The CDR3 runs from the conserved cysteine through the conserved F or W. The order of the fields is J gene, D gene, clone size, V gene, CDR3 protein, CDR3 DNA. A D gene is named only where the DNA matches it firmly. Size is omitted from some rows. Given values are once, few, many or a class for expanded clones.

j_call: TRBJ2-2
d_call: TRBD2
clone_size: NA
v_call: TRBV29-1
cdr3_aa: CSVEVRLAGASGTGELFF
cdr3_nt: TGCAGCGTTGAAGTAAGGCTAGCGGGAGCCTCGGGCACCGGGGAGCTGTTTTTT

j_call: TRBJ1-6
d_call: NA
clone_size: NA
v_call: TRBV30
cdr3_aa: CAWSRGEDRHNSPLHF
cdr3_nt: TGTGCCTGGAGTCGAGGGGAAGACAGACATAATTCACCCCTCCACTTT

j_call: TRBJ1-1
d_call: NA
clone_size: few
v_call: TRBV20-1
cdr3_aa: CSASLGHTEAFF
cdr3_nt: TGCAGTGCTAGCCTGGGGCACACTGAAGCTTTCTTT

j_call: TRBJ2-7
d_call: NA
clone_size: many
v_call: TRBV14
cdr3_aa: CASSHSYEQYF
cdr3_nt: TGTGCCAGCAGCCACTCCTACGAGCAGTACTTC

j_call: TRBJ2-3
d_call: TRBD2
clone_size: few
v_call: TRBV7-6
cdr3_aa: CASSALRGGLAATDTQYF
cdr3_nt: TGTGCCAGCAGCGCCCTTAGGGGGGGACTAGCGGCAACAGATACGCAGTATTTT

j_call: TRBJ2-3
d_call: NA
clone_size: NA
v_call: TRBV5-1
cdr3_aa: CASSLEARGSTDTQYF
cdr3_nt: TGCGCCAGCAGCTTGGAGGCCCGGGGGAGTACAGATACGCAGTATTTT

j_call: TRBJ1-1
d_call: NA
clone_size: NA
v_call: TRBV5-1
cdr3_aa: CANSLVDGTEAFF
cdr3_nt: TGCGCCAACAGCTTGGTTGACGGCACTGAAGCTTTCTTT

j_call: TRBJ2-7
d_call: TRBD2
clone_size: few
v_call: TRBV28
cdr3_aa: CASSFPAERGEQYF
cdr3_nt: TGTGCCAGCAGTTTCCCCGCGGAGCGGGGCGAGCAGTACTTC

j_call: TRBJ1-4
d_call: NA
clone_size: few
v_call: TRBV21-1
cdr3_aa: CASSKDTTRDIEKLFF
cdr3_nt: TGTGCCAGCAGCAAAGATACTACCAGGGACATTGAAAAACTGTTTTTT

j_call: TRBJ2-1
d_call: NA
clone_size: few
v_call: TRBV20-1
cdr3_aa: CSGLLASYNEQFF
cdr3_nt: TGCAGTGGTCTTCTAGCGTCCTACAATGAGCAGTTCTTC

j_call: TRBJ2-5
d_call: TRBD1
clone_size: NA
v_call: TRBV11-2
cdr3_aa: CASSKGQGADETQYF
cdr3_nt: TGTGCCAGCAGCAAAGGGCAGGGGGCCGACGAGACCCAGTACTTC

j_call: TRBJ2-7
d_call: NA
clone_size: few
v_call: TRBV10-3
cdr3_aa: CAISEGKHEQYF
cdr3_nt: TGTGCCATCAGTGAGGGGAAGCACGAGCAGTACTTC

j_call: TRBJ2-2
d_call: NA
clone_size: NA
v_call: TRBV7-2
cdr3_aa: CASSLGLTKGTGELFF
cdr3_nt: TGTGCCAGCAGCTTAGGACTTACGAAGGGGACCGGGGAGCTGTTTTTT

j_call: TRBJ1-3
d_call: NA
clone_size: NA
v_call: TRBV7-2
cdr3_aa: CASSFSKSGNTIYF
cdr3_nt: TGTGCCAGCAGCTTTTCCAAGTCGGGGAACACCATATATTTT

j_call: TRBJ2-1
d_call: NA
clone_size: NA
v_call: TRBV7-2
cdr3_aa: CASSLRASYNEQFF
cdr3_nt: TGTGCCAGCAGCTTACGTGCCTCTTACAATGAGCAGTTCTTC

j_call: TRBJ1-5
d_call: NA
clone_size: few
v_call: TRBV2
cdr3_aa: CASSEAAREARISNQPQHF
cdr3_nt: TGTGCCAGCAGTGAAGCGGCCAGGGAAGCGCGAATTAGCAATCAGCCCCAGCATTTT

j_call: TRBJ1-3
d_call: NA
clone_size: NA
v_call: TRBV10-3
cdr3_aa: CAISESGQGDGNTIYF
cdr3_nt: TGTGCCATCAGTGAGTCCGGGCAGGGAGATGGAAACACCATATATTTT

j_call: TRBJ2-7
d_call: NA
clone_size: few
v_call: TRBV28
cdr3_aa: CASRPNSPYEQYF
cdr3_nt: TGTGCCAGCAGACCCAACAGCCCCTACGAGCAGTACTTC

j_call: TRBJ2-3
d_call: TRBD2
clone_size: few
v_call: TRBV5-4
cdr3_aa: CASTGTSGRSTDTQYF
cdr3_nt: TGTGCCAGCACCGGGACTAGCGGGAGATCGACAGATACGCAGTATTTT

j_call: TRBJ2-7
d_call: NA
clone_size: few
v_call: TRBV28
cdr3_aa: CASSFIPTASYEQYF
cdr3_nt: TGTGCCAGCAGTTTTATCCCGACAGCCTCCTACGAGCAGTACTTC

j_call: TRBJ2-1
d_call: NA
clone_size: few
v_call: TRBV12-3/TRBV12-4
cdr3_aa: CASRKHGQPSNEQFF
cdr3_nt: TGTGCCAGCAGGAAGCATGGACAGCCTTCCAATGAGCAGTTCTTC

j_call: TRBJ1-2
d_call: NA
clone_size: few
v_call: TRBV12-3/TRBV12-4
cdr3_aa: CASSLEGYYGYTF
cdr3_nt: TGTGCCAGCAGTTTGGAGGGATACTATGGCTACACCTTC

j_call: TRBJ1-3
d_call: NA
clone_size: NA
v_call: TRBV9
cdr3_aa: CASSVGNSGNTIYF
cdr3_nt: TGTGCCAGCAGCGTAGGGAACTCTGGAAACACCATATATTTT

j_call: TRBJ2-7
d_call: NA
clone_size: many
v_call: TRBV11-2
cdr3_aa: CASSLDVLSGEQYF
cdr3_nt: TGTGCCAGCAGCTTGGACGTCCTCAGTGGCGAGCAGTACTTC

j_call: TRBJ1-2
d_call: NA
clone_size: many
v_call: TRBV29-1
cdr3_aa: CSGSGGGAGYTF
cdr3_nt: TGCAGCGGCAGCGGAGGAGGTGCTGGCTACACCTTC

j_call: TRBJ2-3
d_call: NA
clone_size: NA
v_call: TRBV20-1
cdr3_aa: CSAKTGGADTQYF
cdr3_nt: TGCAGTGCTAAGACGGGGGGCGCAGATACGCAGTATTTT

j_call: TRBJ1-1
d_call: NA
clone_size: NA
v_call: TRBV20-1
cdr3_aa: CSAHPNMNTEAFF
cdr3_nt: TGCAGTGCGCATCCGAACATGAACACTGAAGCTTTCTTT

j_call: TRBJ2-3
d_call: TRBD2
clone_size: NA
v_call: TRBV20-1
cdr3_aa: CSAASGSVNTQYF
cdr3_nt: TGCAGTGCGGCTAGCGGGAGTGTAAATACGCAGTATTTT

j_call: TRBJ1-1
d_call: NA
clone_size: few
v_call: TRBV10-1
cdr3_aa: CASTADWGTEAFF
cdr3_nt: TGCGCCAGCACCGCAGACTGGGGCACTGAAGCTTTCTTT

j_call: TRBJ1-1
d_call: NA
clone_size: NA
v_call: TRBV9
cdr3_aa: CASSLSPGAEAFF
cdr3_nt: TGTGCCAGCAGCTTGTCCCCGGGGGCGGAAGCTTTCTTT

j_call: TRBJ2-5
d_call: NA
clone_size: few
v_call: TRBV7-6
cdr3_aa: CASGRGELGTQYF
cdr3_nt: TGTGCCAGTGGGAGAGGGGAGCTTGGGACCCAGTACTTC

j_call: TRBJ1-3
d_call: NA
clone_size: few
v_call: TRBV15
cdr3_aa: CATSRDYGNTIYF
cdr3_nt: TGTGCCACCAGCAGAGATTACGGAAACACCATATATTTT

j_call: TRBJ2-7
d_call: TRBD2
clone_size: few
v_call: TRBV11-2
cdr3_aa: CASGDTSGPYEQYF
cdr3_nt: TGTGCCAGCGGAGACACTAGCGGGCCCTACGAGCAGTACTTC

j_call: TRBJ1-6
d_call: NA
clone_size: NA
v_call: TRBV12-3/TRBV12-4
cdr3_aa: CASNDRVASPLHF
cdr3_nt: TGTGCCAGCAATGACAGAGTAGCTTCACCCCTCCACTTT

j_call: TRBJ2-3
d_call: NA
clone_size: few
v_call: TRBV27
cdr3_aa: CASSSRHGDTQYF
cdr3_nt: TGTGCCAGCAGTTCCAGACACGGAGATACGCAGTATTTT

j_call: TRBJ2-5
d_call: TRBD2
clone_size: NA
v_call: TRBV20-1
cdr3_aa: CSARSSGSQETQYF
cdr3_nt: TGCAGTGCTCGCTCTAGCGGGAGTCAGGAGACCCAGTACTTC

j_call: TRBJ1-5
d_call: TRBD1
clone_size: few
v_call: TRBV29-1
cdr3_aa: CSVLGQGNQPQHF
cdr3_nt: TGCAGCGTTCTCGGACAGGGGAATCAGCCCCAGCATTTT

j_call: TRBJ2-3
d_call: TRBD2
clone_size: NA
v_call: TRBV4-2
cdr3_aa: CASSKGTSGSTDTQYF
cdr3_nt: TGTGCCAGCAGCAAAGGGACTAGCGGGAGCACAGATACGCAGTATTTT

j_call: TRBJ2-1
d_call: NA
clone_size: few
v_call: TRBV12-3/TRBV12-4
cdr3_aa: CASAETGTPGNEQFF
cdr3_nt: TGTGCCAGCGCCGAAACCGGGACTCCGGGTAATGAGCAGTTCTTC

j_call: TRBJ1-6
d_call: TRBD1
clone_size: many
v_call: TRBV12-3/TRBV12-4
cdr3_aa: CASSSTGAAYNSPLHF
cdr3_nt: TGTGCCAGCAGTTCGACAGGGGCCGCGTATAATTCACCCCTCCACTTT

j_call: TRBJ1-4
d_call: NA
clone_size: many
v_call: TRBV7-2
cdr3_aa: CASSFSEAGTLFF
cdr3_nt: TGTGCCAGCAGCTTTAGTGAAGCAGGGACGTTGTTTTTT

j_call: TRBJ2-5
d_call: TRBD2
clone_size: NA
v_call: TRBV5-1
cdr3_aa: CASRETSGSGETQYF
cdr3_nt: TGCGCCAGCAGGGAGACTAGCGGGAGTGGAGAGACCCAGTACTTC

j_call: TRBJ2-7
d_call: NA
clone_size: NA
v_call: TRBV30
cdr3_aa: CAWSGFSGYEQYF
cdr3_nt: TGTGCCTGGAGTGGTTTTAGCGGCTACGAGCAGTACTTC

j_call: TRBJ2-7
d_call: NA
clone_size: NA
v_call: TRBV7-9
cdr3_aa: CASSLSDSYEQYF
cdr3_nt: TGTGCCAGCAGCTTAAGCGACAGCTACGAGCAGTACTTC

j_call: TRBJ2-1
d_call: TRBD2
clone_size: many
v_call: TRBV24-1
cdr3_aa: CATSVGRGRGGAYNEQFF
cdr3_nt: TGTGCCACCAGTGTCGGCCGGGGACGGGGGGGAGCCTACAATGAGCAGTTCTTC

j_call: TRBJ1-6
d_call: TRBD1
clone_size: NA
v_call: TRBV18
cdr3_aa: CASSPGQGDVSPLHF
cdr3_nt: TGTGCCAGCTCACCGGGACAGGGTGATGTCTCACCCCTCCACTTT

j_call: TRBJ2-1
d_call: NA
clone_size: NA
v_call: TRBV24-1
cdr3_aa: CATSAGSPYNEQFF
cdr3_nt: TGTGCCACCTCCGCCGGCAGTCCCTACAATGAGCAGTTCTTC

j_call: TRBJ1-1
d_call: NA
clone_size: few
v_call: TRBV4-1
cdr3_aa: CASRVGMNTEAFF
cdr3_nt: TGCGCCAGCAGGGTTGGGATGAACACTGAAGCTTTCTTT

j_call: TRBJ1-1
d_call: NA
clone_size: NA
v_call: TRBV6-5
cdr3_aa: CASSYSGHLNTEAFF
cdr3_nt: TGTGCCAGCAGTTACTCGGGACACTTGAACACTGAAGCTTTCTTT

j_call: TRBJ2-2
d_call: TRBD1
clone_size: many
v_call: TRBV18
cdr3_aa: CASSPRTGNTGELFF
cdr3_nt: TGTGCCAGCTCCCCTAGGACAGGCAACACCGGGGAGCTGTTTTTT

j_call: TRBJ2-7
d_call: TRBD1
clone_size: NA
v_call: TRBV5-5
cdr3_aa: CASSLGQGTSYEQYF
cdr3_nt: TGTGCCAGCAGCCTGGGACAGGGGACTTCCTACGAGCAGTACTTC

j_call: TRBJ2-7
d_call: NA
clone_size: few
v_call: TRBV29-1
cdr3_aa: CSVEGGLGEEQYF
cdr3_nt: TGCAGCGTTGAGGGGGGGCTAGGTGAAGAGCAGTACTTC

j_call: TRBJ2-2
d_call: NA
clone_size: many
v_call: TRBV24-1
cdr3_aa: CATSDLYSPDLTGELFF
cdr3_nt: TGTGCCACCAGTGATTTGTACAGTCCAGACCTAACCGGGGAGCTGTTTTTT

j_call: TRBJ2-7
d_call: TRBD1
clone_size: few
v_call: TRBV7-3
cdr3_aa: CASSLYGTGTYEQYF
cdr3_nt: TGTGCCAGCAGCTTATACGGGACAGGGACATACGAGCAGTACTTC

j_call: TRBJ2-3
d_call: TRBD2
clone_size: many
v_call: TRBV4-1
cdr3_aa: CASSLEGVAGTTDTQYF
cdr3_nt: TGCGCCAGCAGCCTAGAAGGGGTAGCGGGGACCACAGATACGCAGTATTTT

j_call: TRBJ1-1
d_call: NA
clone_size: NA
v_call: TRBV2
cdr3_aa: CASNPNQGQSAFF
cdr3_nt: TGTGCCAGCAACCCAAACCAGGGGCAGTCGGCTTTCTTT

j_call: TRBJ1-2
d_call: NA
clone_size: few
v_call: TRBV3-1
cdr3_aa: CASSQGQWGFGYTF
cdr3_nt: TGTGCCAGCAGCCAAGGCCAATGGGGTTTCGGCTACACCTTC